These 23 T cell receptor beta chains came from one sample sequenced in a study of T cells in Graves' hyperthyroidism and ophthalmopathy. What was amplified from RNA transcripts were TCR beta CDR3 regions. The HTBI primer set drove a first-round RT-PCR of the TCR CDR3. TCRdb called the multiplex PCR reads again in MiXCR, with one record for every CDR3 protein. Of roughly 420,000 distinct CDR3 sequences in the sample, roughly an eighth were seen once. Sample: blood. The source is a woman aged 18-29 years with Graves' hyperthyroidism.

This clonotype was seen more than once but under ten times. V gene TRBV11-2 combines with J gene TRBJ2-3; D is unclear. The CDR3 length is 13 residues. CDR1 and CDR2 (germline): SGHAT, FQNNGV. Trimming removed 0 bases from V and 10 bases from J, with 11 bases in between. The chain's CDR3 is CASSLDPPAAQYF. In DNA, the CDR3 is TGTGCCAGCAGCTTAGACCCCCCCGCCGCGCAGTATTTT.

This clonotype was detected ten times or more. CDR3 DNA sequence: TGTGCCATCAGTGAATCGAGGTCAGCCGCAGATACGCAGTATTTT. This sequence encodes CAISESRSAADTQYF. The chain couples TRBV10-3 to TRBJ2-3; no clear D gene. There are 15 residues in the CDR3. Germline CDR1 ENHRY, CDR2 SYGVKD. The V gene lost 3 bases and the J gene lost 4 bases, with 14 bases spanning the gap.

The CDR3 DNA sequence: TGTGCCAGCAGTGAAATGGTAGCGGGAGACCTCGAGCAGTACTTC. Amino acids: CASSEMVAGDLEQYF. The chain recombines TRBV6-1 with TRBJ2-7; TRBD2 matches 9 bases. There are 15 residues in the CDR3. Germline V gene lookup returns CDR1 MNHNS and CDR2 SASEGT. The J segment lost 6 bases and the V segment lost 2 bases, leaving 8 bases of the junction unmatched.

This clonotype was picked up many times. J is TRBJ2-3 and V is TRBV30, with 8 nucleotides matching TRBD1. The junction had 16 bases not matched to a gene; V was cut back by 4 bases and J by 4 bases. This CDR3 comprises 17 residues. Germline loops: CDR1 GTSNPN, CDR2 SVGIG (reference sequence). The CDR3 is CAWNPLGSRGLADTQYF. The CDR3 bases are TGTGCCTGGAACCCACTAGGGAGCAGGGGGCTCGCAGATACGCAGTATTTT.

Many counts were recorded for this clonotype. V usage is TRBV12-3 or TRBV12-4 and J usage is TRBJ2-5; D gene uncertain. The CDR3 totals 12 residues. V was pared by 6 bases and J by 0 bases, with 5 bases between. DNA of the CDR3: TGTGCCAGCAGCCCCCACCAAGAGACCCAGTACTTC. Protein product: CASSPHQETQYF.

This clonotype was observed many times. The V and J genes are TRBV13 and TRBJ1-1; 9 nucleotides line up with TRBD1. V was pared by 5 bases and J by 1 base, with 5 bases of the junction left unmatched. The CDR3 is 15 amino acids. The germline V gene encodes CDR1 PRHDT and CDR2 FYEKMQ (reference sequence). DNA of the CDR3: TGTGCCAGCAGCCGGGGACAGGGAGGGAACACTGAAGCTTTCTTT. Amino acid sequence: CASSRGQGGNTEAFF. Filled out from reference TRBV13 and TRBJ1-1, the complete variable domain reads AAGVIQSPRHLIKEKRETATLKCYPIPRHDTVYWYQQGPGQDPQFLISFYEKMQSDKGSIPDRFSAQQFSDYHSELNMSSLELGDSALYFCASSRGQGGNTEAFFGQGTRLTVV.

This clonotype was seen at least ten times. The chain joins TRBV27 to TRBJ2-7; D not resolved. The CDR3 is made up of 14 amino acids. Germline loops: CDR1 MNHEY, CDR2 SMNVEV (reference sequence). The V and J ends lost 6 bases and 3 bases respectively, with 15 bases between them. CDR3 DNA sequence: TGTGCCAGCAGCCCCAGCCCAGACGGCTACGAGCAGTACTTC. Amino acids: CASSPSPDGYEQYF.

This clonotype occurred many times. The chain couples TRBV13 to TRBJ2-7; tentatively, D is TRBD2 (5 bases). CDR1 is PRHDT, CDR2 FYEKMQ, per germline (reference sequence). This CDR3 is built from 14 residues. Trimming cost V 0 bases and J 2 bases, with 8 bases left between them. The CDR3 DNA follows: TGTGCCAGCAGCTTAGGGGGAGCGCCCTACGAGCAGTACTTC. Its translation: CASSLGGAPYEQYF.

This clonotype was picked up many times. This chain links TRBV6-1 with TRBJ1-5; tentatively, D is TRBD1 (6 bases). V gave up 6 bases and J gave up 9 bases, with 15 bases separating them. Germline V gene lookup returns CDR1 MNHNS and CDR2 SASEGT. The CDR3 covers 13 residues. CDR3 DNA: TGTGCCAGCAGGTCTAACAGGGATCGGCCCCAGCATTTT. Its protein product is CASRSNRDRPQHF.

This CDR3 reads CASSYSGQPLYEQYF. The CDR3 region has the DNA TGTGCCAGCAGTTATTCGGGACAGCCCTTGTACGAGCAGTACTTC. This rearrangement joins TRBV6-6 to TRBJ2-7; TRBD1 aligns across 7 bases. Germline CDR1 reads MNHNY; CDR2 reads SVGAGI (reference sequence). With V trimmed by 3 bases and J by 4 bases, 9 bases remained unmatched. The CDR3 covers 15 residues.

This clonotype was counted between two and nine times. This chain uses TRBV5-1 with TRBJ2-7; 15 bases agree with TRBD2. CDR3 size: 15 residues. CDR1 and CDR2 from the germline V gene are SGHRS and YFSETQ. Trimming cost V 3 bases and J 6 bases; bases outside gene matches: 4. The CDR3 sequence is CASSSGLAGGFEQYF. The DNA of the CDR3 is TGCGCCAGCAGCTCCGGACTAGCGGGAGGGTTCGAGCAGTACTTC.

The rearrangement links TRBV5-4 to TRBJ2-3; 8 nucleotides match TRBD1. CDR1 and CDR2 (germline): SGHNT, YYREEE (reference sequence). Trimming cost V 2 bases and J 6 bases; bases outside gene matches: 8. The CDR3 consists of 15 residues. CDR3 nucleotides: TGTGCCAGCAGCTTTGGACAGGGCACTACCGATACGCAGTATTTT. Residues: CASSFGQGTTDTQYF. The variable domain in full, with the rest retrieved from reference TRBV5-4 and TRBJ2-3, is ETGVTQSPTHLIKTRGQQVTLRCSSQSGHNTVSWYQQALGQGPQFIFQYYREEENGRGNFPPRFSGLQFPNYSSELNVNALELDDSALYLCASSFGQGTTDTQYFGPGTRLTVL.

Concerning this clonotype itself: This could be a read error, since a much larger clone is one nucleotide away. The rearrangement uses TRBV11-1 and TRBJ2-1; D perhaps matches TRBD2 (7 bases). The last part of the DNA fits TRBJ2-7 better; the J call may be wrong. The CDR3 spans 18 residues. Germline-derived CDR1 and CDR2 are SGHAT and FQDESV (reference sequence). The CDR3 loop reads CASSFLSGGASSYNEQYF. The CDR3 DNA is TGTGCCAGCAGCTTCTTATCGGGGGGCGCATCGTCCTACAATGAGCAGTACTTC.

This clonotype was seen repeatedly, ten times or more. The rearrangement links TRBV20-1 to TRBJ2-3; no clear D. The CDR3 extends over 12 amino acids. Trimming stripped 3 bases from V and 2 bases from J, with 6 bases between. Germline CDR1 DFQATT, CDR2 SNEGSKA (reference sequence). CDR3 region: CSASRTTDTQYF. The DNA for the CDR3 is TGCAGTGCTAGTAGGACCACAGATACGCAGTATTTT.

Comments on this clonotype: This may come from a read error, since a much larger clone is one base off. The V and J genes are TRBV7-2 and TRBJ2-5; 7 positions agree with TRBD2. Germline-derived CDR1 and CDR2 are SGHTA and FQGNSA. The CDR3 has 15 amino acids. The CDR3 region has the DNA TGTGCCAGCAGCTTAACAGCGGGGCGACGGGAGACCCGGTACTTC. Amino acids: CASSLTAGRRETRYF.

This clonotype came up many times. CDR3 loop: CASSEFRLASTDTQYF. CDR3 nucleotides: TGTGCCAGCAGTGAATTCAGGTTAGCTAGCACAGATACGCAGTATTTT. This chain links TRBV6-1 with TRBJ2-3; D gene uncertain. The germline V and J ends were trimmed by 2 bases and 0 bases, with 12 bases remaining between them. Germline CDR1 and CDR2: MNHNS and SASEGT. The CDR3 has 16 amino acids.

A note on this clonotype: One base away lies a much larger clone, so this may be a sequencing read error. The V gene is TRBV12-3 or TRBV12-4, the J gene TRBJ2-3, with 7 nucleotides matching TRBD1. J gave up 9 bases and V 8 bases, and 8 bases lay outside the gene matches. The CDR3 consists of 12 residues. The CDR3 spells CASGLDRPTQYF. As DNA, the CDR3 is TGTGCCAGCGGGTTGGACAGGCCGACGCAGTATTTT.

J is TRBJ1-1 and V is TRBV18; the D gene is possibly TRBD1 (6 bases). V was cut by 1 base and J by 1 base, with 16 bases left in between. Germline V gives CDR1 KGHSH, CDR2 LQKENI. The CDR3 runs to 17 residues. The CDR3 nucleotides read TGTGCCAGCTCACCACTACCACAGGGAAAGGAGAACACTGAAGCTTTCTTT. The encoded protein is CASSPLPQGKENTEAFF.

Ten or more counts support this clonotype. The chain is built from TRBV20-1 and TRBJ1-1; weak D call: TRBD1 (6 bases). Germline V gene lookup returns CDR1 DFQATT and CDR2 SNEGSKA (reference sequence). V was shortened by 6 bases and J by 0 bases, with 14 bases between the two germline ends. The CDR3 covers 14 residues. The CDR3 bases are TGCAGTGCCCCGATCAGGGGCGTGAACACTGAAGCTTTCTTT. Protein sequence: CSAPIRGVNTEAFF.

The sample holds many counts of this clonotype. The chain recombines TRBV5-1 with TRBJ1-1; 7 bases align to TRBD1. Trimming at V came to 4 bases and at J to 3 bases, leaving 6 bases not matched to a gene. Germline assignment: CDR1 SGHRS and CDR2 YFSETQ. The length of the CDR3 is 14 residues. The CDR3 reads CASSLRQGYTEAFF. CDR3 DNA: TGCGCCAGCAGCCTTAGACAGGGTTACACTGAAGCTTTCTTT.

This rearrangement joins TRBV7-2 to TRBJ1-2; no clear D gene. Germline V gene lookup returns CDR1 SGHTA and CDR2 FQGNSA. Trimming shortened V by 5 bases and J by 12 bases, and 19 bases separated the two germline ends. CDR3 length equals 13 residues. The CDR3 bases are TGTGCCAGCAGCCCCGACGGGTGGGTCGGCGACACCTTC. This codes for CASSPDGWVGDTF.

V gene TRBV7-8 combines with J gene TRBJ1-2, with 7 bases matching TRBD1. CDR3 size: 13 residues. Germline lookup yields CDR1 SGHVS and CDR2 FQNEAQ. The V segment lost 3 bases and the J segment 5 bases; nucleotides outside the gene matches: 3. The CDR3 coding sequence is TGTGCCAGCAGCTTTGCAGGGGGATATGGCTACACCTTC. It translates to CASSFAGGYGYTF.

The V call is TRBV7-8, the J call TRBJ1-1; the D gene is possibly TRBD1 (5 bases). There are 16 residues in the CDR3. The V gene's germline CDR1 is SGHVS and CDR2 FQNEAQ. The V end lost 1 base, the J end lost 0 bases, and 12 bases lay between the germline ends. The CDR3 DNA sequence: TGTGCCAGCAGCTTAGACAGGATACTCATGAACACTGAAGCTTTCTTT. Amino acid sequence: CASSLDRILMNTEAFF.